The clone carrying this T cell receptor (beta chain) was counted ten times or more. Its matching antigen is unknown. The source of the sample is a study of T cells in Graves' hyperthyroidism and ophthalmopathy. Broader study findings: Ophthalmopathy onset followed model prediction by a median around 6.6 months.

Amplified TCR beta CDR3 regions came from RNA transcripts. HTBI primers were the set used in a first-round RT-PCR of the TCR CDR3. TCRdb reprocessed the multiplex PCR reads with MiXCR, giving one entry per CDR3 protein. The table records approximately 400,000 distinct CDR3 sequences, around 14% of them present only once. V lost 1 base, J lost 6 bases, and 12 bases lay in between. This CDR3 spans 14 amino acids. Germline V gene lookup returns CDR1 SGHRS and CDR2 YFSETQ. Graves' hyperthyroidism is called stable when ophthalmopathy does not progress within 18 months. Hyperthyroidism was newly diagnosed in patients aged 18 to 65 (duration under 2 months). Exclusion criteria comprised uncontrolled infection, other autoimmune disease, pregnancy or lactation.

The material sequenced was blood. The origin of this receptor is a woman younger than 30 with Graves' hyperthyroidism. The gene calls are TRBV5-1 and TRBJ2-3; TRBD1 is a possible D gene (7 bases). The CDR3 coding sequence is TGCGCCAGCAGCTTGCAGGGGGGAAGCGATACGCAGTATTTT. Residues: CASSLQGGSDTQYF.